This TCR beta chain stems from a study of cytotoxic CD8 clonotypes in ibrutinib-treated CLL. Study information: An average of about 260,000 productive templates and around 100,000 productive rearrangements was obtained per sample.

Depth targeted 1 in 200,000 to 1 in 1 million T cells, averaging 10x coverage per clonotype. Profiling relied on immunoSEQ multiplex PCR, and the TCRdb table lists in-frame clones only, not all of them. The sample includes about 160,000 clones, about four fifths of them seen just once. Study-wide results and limits: Elevated clonality accompanied ibrutinib response, with a return toward baseline values at progression. The times at which samples were taken varied between sustained-remission and progressing patients.

This CDR3 region has 18 residues. Germline V lookup: CDR1 SGHTA, CDR2 FQGNSA. The V and J ends lost 5 bases and 10 bases, in that order; junction bases with no gene match: 23. In its sample, this clone was seen a few times. Antigen unknown. This TCR was recovered from a human donor with chronic lymphocytic leukemia. Sequences were derived from PBMCs, sampled after 24 months of ibrutinib treatment. The V call is TRBV7-2, the J call TRBJ1-5; 7 bases match TRBD1. The chain's CDR3 is CASSRGDSGAIAISPQHF. The CDR3 nucleotides read TGTGCCAGCAGCAGGGGGGACAGTGGGGCGATAGCAATCAGCCCCCAGCATTTT. The full variable domain, its missing parts supplied by reference TRBV7-2 and TRBJ1-5, is GAGVSQSPSNKVTEKGKDVELRCDPISGHTALYWYRQSLGQGLEFLIYFQGNSAPDKSGLPSDRFSAERTGGSVSTLTIQRTQQEDSAVYLCASSRGDSGAIAISPQHFGDGTRLSIL.